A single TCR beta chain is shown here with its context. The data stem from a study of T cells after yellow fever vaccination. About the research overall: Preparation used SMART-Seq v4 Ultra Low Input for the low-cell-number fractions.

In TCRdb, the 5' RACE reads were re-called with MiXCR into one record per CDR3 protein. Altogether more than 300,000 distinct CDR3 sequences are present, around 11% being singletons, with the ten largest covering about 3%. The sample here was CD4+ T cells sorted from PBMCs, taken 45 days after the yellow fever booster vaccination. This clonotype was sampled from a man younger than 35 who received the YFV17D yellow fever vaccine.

The CDR3 bases are TGTGCCAGCAGCCAAGACTGGGACAGCAATTCACCCCTCCACTTT. This encodes CASSQDWDSNSPLHF. The rearrangement links TRBV4-2 to TRBJ1-6, with 7 bases that match TRBD1. CDR1 is LGHNA and CDR2 is YNFKEQ in the germline V gene. After removal of 0 bases from V and 7 bases from J, the junction contained 3 bases not matched to a gene. This CDR3 region has 15 residues.